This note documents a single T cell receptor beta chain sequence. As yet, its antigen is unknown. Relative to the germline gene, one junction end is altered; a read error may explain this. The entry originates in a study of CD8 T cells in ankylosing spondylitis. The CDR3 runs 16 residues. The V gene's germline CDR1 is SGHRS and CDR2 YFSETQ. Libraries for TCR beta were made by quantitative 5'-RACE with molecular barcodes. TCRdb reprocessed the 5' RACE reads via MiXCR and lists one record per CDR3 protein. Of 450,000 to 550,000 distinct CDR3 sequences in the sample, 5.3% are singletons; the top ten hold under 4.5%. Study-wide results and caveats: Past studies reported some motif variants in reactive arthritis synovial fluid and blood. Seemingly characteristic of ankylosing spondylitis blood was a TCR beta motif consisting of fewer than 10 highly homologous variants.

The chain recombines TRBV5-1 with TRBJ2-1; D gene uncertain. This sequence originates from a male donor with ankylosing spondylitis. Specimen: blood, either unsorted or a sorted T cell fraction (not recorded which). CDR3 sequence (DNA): TGCGCCAGCAGCTTAGGTTCATTAAGCTCCTACAATGGGCAGTTCTTC. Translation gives CASSLGSLSSYNGQFF.